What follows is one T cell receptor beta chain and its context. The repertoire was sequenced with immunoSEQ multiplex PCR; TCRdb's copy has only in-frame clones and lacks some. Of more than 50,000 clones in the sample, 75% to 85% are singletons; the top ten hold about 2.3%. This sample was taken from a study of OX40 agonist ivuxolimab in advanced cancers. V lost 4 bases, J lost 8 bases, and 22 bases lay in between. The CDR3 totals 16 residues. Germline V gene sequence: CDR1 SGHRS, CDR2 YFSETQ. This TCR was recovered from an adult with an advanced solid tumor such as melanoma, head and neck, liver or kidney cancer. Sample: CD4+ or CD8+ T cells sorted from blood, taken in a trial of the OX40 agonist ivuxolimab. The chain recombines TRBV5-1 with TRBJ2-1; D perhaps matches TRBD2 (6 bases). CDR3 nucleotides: TGCGCCAGCAGCCCGGGGGAGGCCCTTGGGATCGATGAGCAGTTCTTC. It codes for CASSPGEALGIDEQFF.